This T cell receptor (beta chain) was sequenced in a study of T cells after yellow fever vaccination. The germline CDR1 and CDR2 sequences are KGHDR and SFDVKD. This CDR3 comprises 13 residues. This clonotype has a handful of counts. The junction departs from the called germline gene at one end, perhaps through a read error. One entry per CDR3 protein results from TCRdb running MiXCR on the 5' RACE reads. The sample carries 360,000 or so distinct CDR3 sequences, 11% recorded once. The receptor was isolated from a man between 18 and 35 years old who received the YFV17D yellow fever vaccine. The J gene is TRBJ1-5, the V gene TRBV24-1; the D is unclear. Sequenced here: PBMCs, sampled on the day of the first yellow fever vaccination. The CDR3 DNA is TGTGCCACCAGTGAGGGCAGCATTCAGCCCCAGCATTTT. Amino acids: CATSEGSIQPQHF.